This TCR beta chain was sequenced during a study of blood T cells in healthy people across ages. CDR1 is MNHEY, CDR2 SVGAGI, per germline. Trimming took off 4 bases at V and 0 bases at J, with 0 bases between the two ends. The CDR3 has 11 amino acids. This clonotype was detected many times. Combining a sample-barcoded 5' primer with a J-beta primer mix, a second PCR ran for roughly 7 to 12 cycles. Every single cDNA molecule received a tag from a template-switch adaptor with 12 random nucleotides. MiXCR, applied by TCRdb to the 5' RACE reads, yields one record per CDR3 protein. The sample contains over a million distinct CDR3 sequences, roughly two fifths of which appear only once.

Input material: blood. This chain connects TRBV6-5 to TRBJ1-2; no reliable D call. The clonotype originates from a woman aged 18-35 years in good health. CDR3 loop: CASSSNYGYTF. The CDR3 DNA reads TGTGCCAGCAGTTCTAACTATGGCTACACCTTC.